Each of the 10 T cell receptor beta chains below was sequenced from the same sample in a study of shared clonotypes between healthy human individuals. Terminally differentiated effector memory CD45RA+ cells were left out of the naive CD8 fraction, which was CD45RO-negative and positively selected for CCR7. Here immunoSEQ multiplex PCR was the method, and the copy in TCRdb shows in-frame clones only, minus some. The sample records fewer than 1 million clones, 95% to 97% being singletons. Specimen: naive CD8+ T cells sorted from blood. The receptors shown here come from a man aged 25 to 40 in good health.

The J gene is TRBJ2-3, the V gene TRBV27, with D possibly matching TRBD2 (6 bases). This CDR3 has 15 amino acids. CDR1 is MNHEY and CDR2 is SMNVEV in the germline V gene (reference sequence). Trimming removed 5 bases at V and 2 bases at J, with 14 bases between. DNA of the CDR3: TGTGCCAGCAGTCGTGAAGGAGGGAACACAGATACGCAGTATTTT. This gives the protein CASSREGGNTDTQYF.

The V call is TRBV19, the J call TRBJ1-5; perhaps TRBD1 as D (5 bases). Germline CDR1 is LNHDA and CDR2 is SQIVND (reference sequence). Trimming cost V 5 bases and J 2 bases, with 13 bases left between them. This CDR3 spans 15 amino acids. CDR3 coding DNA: TGTGCCAGTAGTCACCCAGGGTGGGGCAATCAGCCCCAGCATTTT. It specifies CASSHPGWGNQPQHF.

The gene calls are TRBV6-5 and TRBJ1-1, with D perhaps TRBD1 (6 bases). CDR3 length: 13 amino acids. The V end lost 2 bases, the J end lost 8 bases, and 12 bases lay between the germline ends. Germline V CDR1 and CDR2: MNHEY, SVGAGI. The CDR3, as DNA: TGTGCCAGCAGTTACCACGGACAGTCCGAAGCTTTCTTT. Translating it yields CASSYHGQSEAFF.

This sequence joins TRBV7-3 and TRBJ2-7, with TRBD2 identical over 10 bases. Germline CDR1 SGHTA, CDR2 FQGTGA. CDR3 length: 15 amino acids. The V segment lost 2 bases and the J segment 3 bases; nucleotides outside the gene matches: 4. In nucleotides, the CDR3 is TGTGCCAGCAGCTTAGACTCTAGCGGGAGCTACGAGCAGTACTTC. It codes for CASSLDSSGSYEQYF. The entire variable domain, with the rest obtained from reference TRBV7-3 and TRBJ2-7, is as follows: GAGVSQTPSNKVTEKGKYVELRCDPISGHTALYWYRQSLGQGPEFLIYFQGTGAADDSGLPNDRFFAVRPEGSVSTLKIQRTERGDSAVYLCASSLDSSGSYEQYFGPGTRLTVT.

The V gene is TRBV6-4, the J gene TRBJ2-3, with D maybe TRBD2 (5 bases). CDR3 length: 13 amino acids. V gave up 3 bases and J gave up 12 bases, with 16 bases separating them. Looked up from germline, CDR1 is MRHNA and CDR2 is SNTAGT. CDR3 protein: CASSDYVDCLQYF. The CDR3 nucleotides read TGTGCCAGCAGTGATTACGTGGACTGTTTACAGTATTTT.

For the CDR3, the DNA is TGTGCCAGCCCTAGGGTGAATAGGGGTGTGCTCCTCTACGAGCAGTACTTC. Translation gives CASPRVNRGVLLYEQYF. The chain recombines TRBV28 with TRBJ2-7; weak D call: TRBD1 (5 bases). Germline V gene lookup returns CDR1 MDHEN and CDR2 SYDVKM. The CDR3 sequence is 17 residues long. Deletions cut 8 bases from V and 3 bases from J, with 26 bases between.

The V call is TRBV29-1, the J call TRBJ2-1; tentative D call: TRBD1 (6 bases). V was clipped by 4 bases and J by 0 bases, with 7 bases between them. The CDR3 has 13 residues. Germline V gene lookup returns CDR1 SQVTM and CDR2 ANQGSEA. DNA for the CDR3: TGCAGCGTTGGACAGGACTCCTACAATGAGCAGTTCTTC. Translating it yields CSVGQDSYNEQFF.

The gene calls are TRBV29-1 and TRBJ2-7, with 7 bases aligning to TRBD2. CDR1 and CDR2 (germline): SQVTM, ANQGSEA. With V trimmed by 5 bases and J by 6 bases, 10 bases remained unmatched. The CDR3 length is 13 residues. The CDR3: CSVLRENGAEQYF. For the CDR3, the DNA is TGCAGCGTTCTGCGGGAGAACGGGGCCGAGCAGTACTTC.

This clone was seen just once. The CDR3 sequence is CAISRANTEAFF. CDR3 nucleotide sequence: TGTGCCATCAGCAGGGCTAACACTGAAGCTTTCTTT. This chain uses TRBV10-3 with TRBJ1-1; the D gene is possibly TRBD1 (5 bases). V shed 6 bases and J shed 2 bases, with 7 bases lying between them. Per germline, CDR1 ENHRY and CDR2 SYGVKD. The CDR3 consists of 12 residues.

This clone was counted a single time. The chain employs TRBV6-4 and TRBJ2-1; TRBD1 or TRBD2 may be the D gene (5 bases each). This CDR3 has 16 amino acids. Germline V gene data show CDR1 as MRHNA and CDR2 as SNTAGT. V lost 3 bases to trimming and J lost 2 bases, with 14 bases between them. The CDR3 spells CASSDGDERAYNEQFF. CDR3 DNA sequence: TGTGCCAGCAGTGATGGGGACGAACGAGCCTACAATGAGCAGTTCTTC.